What follows describes a single T cell receptor beta chain. Its antigen is unknown. No much larger clone is present one base from it, and per-base qualities are unavailable. The library was prepared using the immunoSEQ multiplex PCR assay. TCRdb carries this immuneACCESS record with in-frame sequences only. Its versions omit some clonotypes, under half of them owing to an unresolved V gene in the studies checked, with the rest unexplained. This sample comprises fewer than 40,000 clones, approximately 90% of them detected only once. About 10% of the sample belongs to the ten largest clones. The data stem from a study of T cell changes during pregnancy in multiple sclerosis (dated by TCRdb to between 2019 and 2020). Broadly, across the study: The study examined how the T cell repertoire changed over the course of pregnancy in women with multiple sclerosis.

The CDR3 has 12 amino acids, counting the end cysteine and phenylalanine. Just the 36-base CDR3 DNA is kept, in frame starting at base 1. V drops 7 bases and J drops 4 bases, leaving 10 bases in between. Via the germline V gene (reference sequence), CDR1 is LNHDA and CDR2 SQIVND. The sequence is built from TRBV19 and TRBJ1-1, with no confident D gene call. The sequencing here drew on CD8+ T cells from peripheral blood mononuclear cells, taken before pregnancy. The origin of this receptor is a female donor with multiple sclerosis, enrolled in a pregnancy study. The nucleotide sequence is given as TGTGCCAGTATCCAGGCATCCACTGAAGCTTTCTTT. Its product reads: CASIQASTEAFF.